Presented here are 2 T cell receptor beta chains from one specimen sequenced in a study of cytomegalovirus exposure and HLA in healthy donors. PCR involved 60 Vbeta and 13 Jbeta primers. Sequencing used immunoSEQ multiplex PCR; TCRdb keeps in-frame clones, though not all of them. The table lists roughly 150,000 clones, 64% of them singletons, with around 3% in the top ten. The sequencing sample was made of PBMCs. The source of these receptors is a woman in her thirties in good health and CMV-seropositive.

The rearrangement links TRBV25-1 to TRBJ1-1; the D is unclear. Trimming took off 5 bases at V and 5 bases at J, with 6 bases between the two ends. Germline CDR1 and CDR2: MGHDK and SYGVNS. The CDR3 extends over 11 amino acids. CDR3 loop: CASSSWTEAFF. CDR3 in DNA: TGTGCCAGCAGTAGCTGGACTGAAGCTTTCTTT. Combining the CDR3 with reference TRBV25-1 and TRBJ1-1 gives the whole variable domain EADIYQTPRYLVIGTGKKITLECSQTMGHDKMYWYQQDPGMELHLIHYSYGVNSTEKGDLSSESTVSRIRTEHFPLTLESARPSHTSQYLCASSSWTEAFFGQGTRLTVV.

This clone was detected only once. The chain has TRBV7-6 and TRBJ2-1; D possibly corresponds to TRBD2 (6 bases). The CDR3 runs to 13 residues. The V end was cut by 3 bases, the J end by 7 bases, with 10 bases between. The germline gives CDR1 SGHVS, CDR2 FNYEAQ. This CDR3 is CASSFDRENEQFF. Written as DNA, the CDR3 is TGTGCCAGCAGCTTCGATCGGGAGAATGAGCAGTTCTTC. Full variable domain (outside the CDR3, taken from reference TRBV7-6 and TRBJ2-1): GAGVSQSPRYKVTKRGQDVALRCDPISGHVSLYWYRQALGQGPEFLTYFNYEAQQDKSGLPNDRFSAERPEGSISTLTIQRTEQRDSAMYRCASSFDRENEQFFGPGTRLTVL.